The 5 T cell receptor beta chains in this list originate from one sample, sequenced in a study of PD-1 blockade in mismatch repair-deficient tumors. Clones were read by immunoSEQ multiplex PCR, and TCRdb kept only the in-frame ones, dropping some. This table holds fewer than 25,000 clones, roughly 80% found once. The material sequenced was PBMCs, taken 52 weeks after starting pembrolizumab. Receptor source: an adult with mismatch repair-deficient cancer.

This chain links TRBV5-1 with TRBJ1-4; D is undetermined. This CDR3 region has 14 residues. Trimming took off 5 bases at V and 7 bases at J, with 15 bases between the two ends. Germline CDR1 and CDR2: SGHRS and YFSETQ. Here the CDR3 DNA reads TGCGCCAGCAGTTGGAGGGAGTGGGGTGAAAAACTGTTTTTT. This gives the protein CASSWREWGEKLFF.

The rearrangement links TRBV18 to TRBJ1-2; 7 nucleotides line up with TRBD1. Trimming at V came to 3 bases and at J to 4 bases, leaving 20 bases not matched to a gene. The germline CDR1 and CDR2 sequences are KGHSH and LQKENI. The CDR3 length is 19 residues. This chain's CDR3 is CASSPYPQQGSPTGYGYTF. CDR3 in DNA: TGTGCCAGCTCACCTTACCCTCAACAGGGGTCACCCACAGGCTATGGCTACACCTTC.

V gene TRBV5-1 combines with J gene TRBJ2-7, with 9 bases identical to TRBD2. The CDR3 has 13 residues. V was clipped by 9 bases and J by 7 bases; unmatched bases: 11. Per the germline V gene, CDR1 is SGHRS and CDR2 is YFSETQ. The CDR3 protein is CATSGLAGREQYF. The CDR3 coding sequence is TGCGCCACCTCGGGACTAGCTGGAAGGGAGCAGTACTTC.

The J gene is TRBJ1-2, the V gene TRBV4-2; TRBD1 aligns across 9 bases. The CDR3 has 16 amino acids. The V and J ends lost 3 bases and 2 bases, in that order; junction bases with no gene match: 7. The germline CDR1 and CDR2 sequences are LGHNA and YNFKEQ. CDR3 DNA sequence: TGTGCCAGCAGCCAGGGAGCGGGACAGGGAAACTATGGCTACACCTTC. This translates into CASSQGAGQGNYGYTF.

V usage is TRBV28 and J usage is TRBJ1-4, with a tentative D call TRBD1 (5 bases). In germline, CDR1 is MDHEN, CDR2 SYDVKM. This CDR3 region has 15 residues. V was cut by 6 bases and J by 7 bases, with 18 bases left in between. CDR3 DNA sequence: TGTGCCAGCAGGATTCCTGGGAGGGGCCTTGAAAAACTGTTTTTT. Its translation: CASRIPGRGLEKLFF. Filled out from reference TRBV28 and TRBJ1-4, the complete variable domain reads DVKVTQSSRYLVKRTGEKVFLECVQDMDHENMFWYRQDPGLGLRLIYFSYDVKMKEKGDIPEGYSVSREKKERFSLILESASTNQTSMYLCASRIPGRGLEKLFFGSGTQLSVL.